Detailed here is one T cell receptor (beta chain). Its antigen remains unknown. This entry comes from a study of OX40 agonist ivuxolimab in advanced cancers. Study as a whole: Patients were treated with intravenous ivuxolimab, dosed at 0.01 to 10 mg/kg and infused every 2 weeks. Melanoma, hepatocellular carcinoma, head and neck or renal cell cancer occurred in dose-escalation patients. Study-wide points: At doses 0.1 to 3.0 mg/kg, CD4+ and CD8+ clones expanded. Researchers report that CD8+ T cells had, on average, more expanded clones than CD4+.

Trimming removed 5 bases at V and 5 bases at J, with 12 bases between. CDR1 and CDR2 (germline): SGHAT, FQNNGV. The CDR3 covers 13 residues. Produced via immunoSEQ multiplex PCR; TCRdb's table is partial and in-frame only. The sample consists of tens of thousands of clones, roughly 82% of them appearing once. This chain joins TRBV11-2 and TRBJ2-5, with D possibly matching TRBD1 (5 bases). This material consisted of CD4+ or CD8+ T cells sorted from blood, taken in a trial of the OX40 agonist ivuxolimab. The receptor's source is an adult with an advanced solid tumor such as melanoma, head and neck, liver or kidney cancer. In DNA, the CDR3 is TGTGCCAGCAGCCTTGGGGCTGGGGAGACCCAGTACTTC. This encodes CASSLGAGETQYF.